Here is one T cell receptor (beta chain) with its context. This entry comes from a study of T cell repertoires in cytomegalovirus infection. In germline, CDR1 is SGHVS, CDR2 FNYEAQ. The CDR3 contains 16 residues. Trimming removed 1 base from V and 7 bases from J; junction bases left unmatched: 10. From the reads, TCRdb called clonotypes with MiXCR, one entry per CDR3 protein. This sample has roughly 720,000 distinct CDR3 sequences, with roughly a third found just once. The clonotype was recovered from a human donor in good health (CMV status not recorded). Some clones in this sample may be carry-over from other donors' samples. Sequenced input: PBMCs. V usage is TRBV7-6 and J usage is TRBJ1-1, with 9 bases matching TRBD1. DNA for the CDR3: TGTGCCAGCAGCTTAGGGAACGGGACAGGGATGGTTGAAGCTTTCTTT. Amino acid sequence: CASSLGNGTGMVEAFF.